This T cell receptor beta chain was sequenced for a study of blood T cells in healthy people across ages. Findings and caveats of the study: Expanded clonotype changes were possibly confounded by unknown donor CMV status.

A remark on this clonotype: Its antigen is undetermined.

V dropped 5 bases and J dropped 13 bases, with 15 bases sitting between them. This CDR3 has 12 amino acids. Per germline, CDR1 SEHNR and CDR2 FQNEAQ (reference sequence). The second PCR ran about 6 to 12 cycles with a sample-barcoded 5' primer and J-beta primers. Every molecule of cDNA carried a tag from a template-switch adaptor with 12 random nucleotides. MiXCR, run by TCRdb on the 5' RACE reads, gives a single entry per CDR3 protein. The sample lists 800,000 to 950,000 distinct CDR3 sequences; under 35% were seen once. Another study also made use of these data, one on T cells of mothers and their children. From that report: When the second PCR was run, its M1S primer added sample barcodes and 2-4 random nucleotides.

The chain links TRBV7-9 to TRBJ2-4, with D perhaps being TRBD1 or TRBD2 (5 bases each). The TCR was taken from a middle-aged woman in good health. The sequencing sample was made of blood. As DNA, the CDR3 is TGTGCCAGCAGCACGGACCGGGGCACGCAGTACTTC. As protein: CASSTDRGTQYF.